This T cell receptor beta chain derives from a study of OX40 agonist ivuxolimab in advanced cancers. Study details: In three patients, partial responses were observed, one with hepatocellular carcinoma and two with cutaneous melanoma. General study findings and limits: At 0.1 to 3.0 mg/kg, clonal expansion of CD4+ and CD8+ blood T cells had occurred by week 6.

This clone was seen a handful of times. Its target is not known. CDR3 size: 15 residues. The germline V and J ends were trimmed by 0 bases and 2 bases, with 9 bases remaining between them. From germline, CDR1 is SGHRS and CDR2 YFSETQ. The table came from immunoSEQ multiplex PCR; TCRdb's copy has only in-frame clones and leaves some out. The table has some 35,000 clones, roughly 80% seen once. The chain couples TRBV5-1 to TRBJ1-3; D call uncertain. This receptor was taken from an adult with an advanced solid tumor such as melanoma, head and neck, liver or kidney cancer. Specimen: CD4+ or CD8+ T cells sorted from blood, collected in a trial of the OX40 agonist ivuxolimab. CDR3 residues: CASSLERAPGNTIYF. The DNA of the CDR3 is TGCGCCAGCAGCTTGGAGAGGGCGCCTGGAAACACCATATATTTT.